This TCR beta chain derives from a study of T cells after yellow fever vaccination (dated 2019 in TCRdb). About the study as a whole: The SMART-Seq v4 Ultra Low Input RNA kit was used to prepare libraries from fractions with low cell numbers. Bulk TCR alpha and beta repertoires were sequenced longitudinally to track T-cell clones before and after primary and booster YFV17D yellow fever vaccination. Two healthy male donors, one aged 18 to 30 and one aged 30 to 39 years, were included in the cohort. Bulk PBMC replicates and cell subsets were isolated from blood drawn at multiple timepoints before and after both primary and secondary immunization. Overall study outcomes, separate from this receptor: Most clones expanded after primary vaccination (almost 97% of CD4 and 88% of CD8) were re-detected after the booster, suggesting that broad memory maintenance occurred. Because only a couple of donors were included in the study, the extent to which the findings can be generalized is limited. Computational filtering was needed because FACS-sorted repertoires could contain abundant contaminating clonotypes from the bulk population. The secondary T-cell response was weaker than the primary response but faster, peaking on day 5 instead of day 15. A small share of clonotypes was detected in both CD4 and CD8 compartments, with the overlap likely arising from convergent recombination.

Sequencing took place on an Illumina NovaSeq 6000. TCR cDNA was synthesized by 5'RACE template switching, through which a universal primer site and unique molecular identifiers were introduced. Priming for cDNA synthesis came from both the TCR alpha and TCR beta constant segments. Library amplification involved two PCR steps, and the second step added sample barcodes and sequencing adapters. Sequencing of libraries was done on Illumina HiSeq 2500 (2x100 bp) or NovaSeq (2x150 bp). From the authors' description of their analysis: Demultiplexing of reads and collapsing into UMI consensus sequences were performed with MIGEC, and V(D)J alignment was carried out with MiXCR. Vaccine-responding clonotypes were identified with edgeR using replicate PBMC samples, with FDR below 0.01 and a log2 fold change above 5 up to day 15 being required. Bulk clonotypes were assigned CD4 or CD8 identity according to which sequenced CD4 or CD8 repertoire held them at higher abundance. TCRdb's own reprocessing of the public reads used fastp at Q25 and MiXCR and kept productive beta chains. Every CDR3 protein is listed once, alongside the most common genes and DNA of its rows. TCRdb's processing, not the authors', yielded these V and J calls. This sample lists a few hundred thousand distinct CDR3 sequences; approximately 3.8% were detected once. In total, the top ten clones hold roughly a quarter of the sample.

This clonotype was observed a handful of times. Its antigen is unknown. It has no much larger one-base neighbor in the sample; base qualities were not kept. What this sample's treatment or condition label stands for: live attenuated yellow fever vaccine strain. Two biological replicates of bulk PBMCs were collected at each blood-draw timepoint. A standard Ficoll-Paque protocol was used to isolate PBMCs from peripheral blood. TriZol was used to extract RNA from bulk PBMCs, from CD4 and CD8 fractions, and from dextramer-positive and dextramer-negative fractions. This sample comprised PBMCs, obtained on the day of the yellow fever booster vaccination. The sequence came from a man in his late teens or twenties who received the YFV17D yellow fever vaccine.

The encoded CDR3 is CASSVRAGDAETQYF. The nucleotide sequence reads as follows: TGTGCCAGCAGCGTACGAGCGGGGGACGCCGAAACCCAGTACTTC. This sequence uses TRBV9 and TRBJ2-5, with 8 junctional bases fitting TRBD2. The CDR3 numbers 15 residues from cysteine through phenylalanine. Only CDR3 DNA remains: 45 bases, in frame from the first base. At the junction V is shortened by 1 base and J by 8 bases; bases outside the gene matches: 10. According to the germline V gene, CDR1 reads SGDLS and CDR2 reads YYNGEE.